This is a list of T cell receptor beta chains from one sample in a study of cytomegalovirus exposure and HLA in healthy donors. The table came from immunoSEQ multiplex PCR; TCRdb's copy has only in-frame clones and leaves some out. The sample lists some 150,000 clones, 65% to 80% occurring once. Source material: PBMCs. These receptors were collected from a man aged 40-49 years in good health and CMV-seronegative. Each CDR3 is given with its conserved first and last residue. D genes are given only for firm matches. Rows may omit the clone size; those that give it use once, few, many or a size class.

V	D	length	J	size	CDR3	DNA
TRBV28	.	15	TRBJ1-1	.	CASREWGREGTEAFF	TGTGCCAGCCGCGAATGGGGCAGGGAGGGCACTGAAGCTTTCTTT
TRBV14	TRBD1	15	TRBJ2-5	.	CASSPRQGREETQYF	TGTGCCAGCAGCCCTCGACAGGGGCGGGAAGAGACCCAGTACTTC
TRBV28	.	13	TRBJ1-1	.	CASSLVGSTEAFF	TGTGCCAGCAGTTTAGTAGGGAGCACTGAAGCTTTCTTT
TRBV7-2	TRBD1	15	TRBJ1-5	.	CASSPTTGMRQPQHF	TGTGCCAGCAGCCCGACGACAGGGATGCGACAGCCCCAGCATTTT
TRBV7-9	.	15	TRBJ2-7	.	CASSLLGQHSYEQYF	TGTGCCAGCAGCTTATTAGGACAGCACTCCTACGAGCAGTACTTC
TRBV29-1	TRBD2	19	TRBJ2-5	once	CSVEGLAGEGVLVSETQYF	TGCAGCGTTGAGGGGCTAGCGGGAGAGGGTGTTTTGGTTTCGGAGACCCAGTACTTC
TRBV5-1	TRBD1	14	TRBJ1-2	.	CASSRDRANYGYTF	TGCGCCAGCAGCAGGGACAGAGCTAACTATGGCTACACCTTC
TRBV7-9	.	16	TRBJ1-2	.	CSSSLGVDLLRYGYTF	TGTTCCAGCAGCTTAGGGGTAGATTTACTGCGGTATGGCTACACCTTC
TRBV2	TRBD1	12	TRBJ1-5	.	CASSRGNQPQHF	TGTGCCAGCAGCAGGGGGAATCAGCCCCAGCATTTT
TRBV29-1	TRBD1	13	TRBJ1-2	.	CSVEDTGGYGYTF	TGCAGCGTTGAAGATACAGGGGGCTATGGCTACACCTTC
TRBV6-5	TRBD2	13	TRBJ2-5	.	CATQTSGSETQYF	TGTGCCACCCAGACTAGCGGGAGCGAGACCCAGTACTTC
TRBV6-6	TRBD1	12	TRBJ2-2	.	CASRLQGGELFF	TGTGCCAGCAGACTACAGGGGGGAGAGCTGTTTTTT
TRBV9	.	16	TRBJ2-1	.	CASSVVGIASYNEQFF	TGTGCCAGCAGCGTAGTTGGGATAGCGTCCTACAATGAGCAGTTCTTC
TRBV29-1	.	16	TRBJ2-7	.	CSVEAPTGLSLYEQYF	TGCAGCGTTGAAGCGCCCACGGGGTTATCCCTCTACGAGCAGTACTTC
TRBV5-4	TRBD2	16	TRBJ2-7	.	CASSSIGAGPAYEQYF	TGTGCCAGCAGCTCGATAGGAGCGGGACCGGCTTACGAGCAGTACTTC
TRBV28	.	15	TRBJ2-6	.	CASTRQDYGANVLTF	TGTGCCAGCACCAGACAGGATTACGGGGCCAACGTCCTGACTTTC
TRBV7-2	.	14	TRBJ1-4	few	CASSPTGSGEKLFF	TGTGCCAGCAGCCCGACCGGGAGCGGTGAAAAACTGTTTTTT
TRBV5-4	TRBD1	15	TRBJ2-7	.	CASSPRTGSNHEQYF	TGTGCCAGCAGCCCTCGGACAGGTTCCAACCACGAGCAGTACTTC
TRBV27	.	14	TRBJ2-1	once	CASSAFSGYNEQFF	TGTGCCAGCAGTGCCTTTTCAGGCTACAATGAGCAGTTCTTC
TRBV7-9	TRBD1	11	TRBJ2-1	.	CSSGQGASQLF	TGTTCCAGCGGACAGGGCGCTTCCCAACTCTTC
TRBV7-9	TRBD1	16	TRBJ2-2	.	CASSLKGQGATGELFF	TGTGCCAGCAGCTTAAAGGGACAGGGGGCCACCGGGGAGCTGTTTTTT
TRBV5-1	TRBD1	15	TRBJ2-1	.	CASSLRTGGRNEQFF	TGCGCCAGCAGCTTACGGACAGGGGGCCGGAATGAGCAGTTCTTC
TRBV23-1	.	18	TRBJ2-4	.	CASSPEGGKDGDYNIQYF	TGCGCCAGCAGCCCGGAGGGAGGAAAGGACGGCGACTACAACATTCAGTACTTC
TRBV27	.	12	TRBJ2-7	once	CASSLSGDEQYF	TGTGCCAGCAGTTTATCGGGAGACGAGCAGTACTTC
TRBV5-1	.	13	TRBJ2-2	.	CASSFSEVGELFF	TGCGCCAGCAGCTTTTCAGAGGTGGGGGAGCTGTTTTTT
TRBV5-1	.	16	TRBJ1-4	few	CASRHGTLATNEKLFF	TGCGCCAGCCGACACGGGACACTTGCAACTAATGAAAAACTGTTTTTT
TRBV9	.	18	TRBJ2-3	.	CASSGQQTVGSSTDTQYF	TGTGCCAGCAGCGGACAACAGACGGTGGGCTCTAGCACAGATACGCAGTATTTT
TRBV5-1	.	14	TRBJ2-7	.	CASSLWRDVSEQYF	TGCGCCAGCAGCTTGTGGCGGGATGTTAGCGAGCAGTACTTC
TRBV19	.	13	TRBJ1-2	.	CASNPRGIDGYTF	TGTGCCAGTAACCCCAGGGGAATCGATGGCTACACCTTC
TRBV6-1	TRBD1	16	TRBJ2-3	.	CASSARDQGAQDTQYF	TGTGCCAGCAGTGCCCGAGATCAGGGGGCGCAAGATACGCAGTATTTT
TRBV28	.	17	TRBJ2-5	.	CASTIAGALLGPETQYF	TGTGCCAGCACCATTGCCGGAGCATTACTGGGTCCAGAGACCCAGTACTTC
TRBV7-2	TRBD1	15	TRBJ2-7	few	CASSLRSTGQGVQYF	TGTGCCAGCAGCTTGCGTTCCACGGGACAGGGCGTGCAGTACTTC
TRBV28	TRBD2	15	TRBJ2-7	.	CASSFPRAGGGEQYF	TGTGCCAGCAGTTTCCCTCGGGCGGGAGGGGGGGAGCAGTACTTC
TRBV21-1	.	15	TRBJ2-7	.	CASSKDGRADYEQYF	TGTGCCAGCAGCAAAGACGGGAGGGCCGACTACGAGCAGTACTTC
TRBV9	TRBD2	12	TRBJ2-1	.	CASSASGGEQFF	TGTGCCAGCAGCGCTAGCGGCGGGGAGCAGTTCTTC
TRBV6-5	TRBD1	15	TRBJ2-1	.	CASLPTGAAYNEQFF	TGTGCCAGCCTTCCGACAGGGGCGGCCTACAATGAGCAGTTCTTC
TRBV10-3	.	13	TRBJ2-7	.	CAIREEVGREQYF	TGTGCCATCAGAGAGGAGGTGGGGCGTGAGCAGTACTTC
TRBV5-4	.	14	TRBJ2-5	once	CASSPVGPTREQYF	TGTGCCAGCAGCCCGGTAGGGCCGACAAGGGAGCAGTACTTC
TRBV21-1	.	10	TRBJ2-5	once	CASLTGAQYF	TGTGCCAGCCTAACGGGGGCCCAGTACTTC
TRBV28	.	14	TRBJ1-6	.	CASIVASTHSPLHF	TGTGCCAGCATTGTAGCCAGTACCCATTCACCCCTCCACTTT
TRBV27	.	13	TRBJ2-7	.	CAGVGGVSYEQYF	TGTGCCGGAGTTGGGGGCGTTTCCTACGAGCAGTACTTC
TRBV10-3	TRBD1	18	TRBJ2-7	.	CAISHNRDRATTTYEQYF	TGTGCCATCAGCCATAACCGGGACAGGGCAACAACCACCTACGAGCAGTACTTC
TRBV5-1	.	16	TRBJ2-5	.	CASSLAPGSHQETQYF	TGCGCCAGCAGCTTGGCCCCTGGCAGTCACCAAGAGACCCAGTACTTC
TRBV29-1	TRBD2	17	TRBJ2-2	.	CSGAVWLAGGNTGELFF	TGCAGCGGTGCCGTGTGGCTAGCGGGAGGAAACACCGGGGAGCTGTTTTTT
TRBV14	.	13	TRBJ2-2	.	CASGRRGGGELFF	TGTGCCAGCGGTCGGCGGGGCGGCGGGGAGCTGTTTTTT
TRBV15	.	16	TRBJ2-2	.	CATSKGAVMNTGELFF	TGTGCCACCAGCAAGGGAGCGGTAATGAACACCGGGGAGCTGTTTTTT
TRBV28	.	12	TRBJ1-1	.	CASSLPGTEAFF	TGTGCCAGCAGTTTACCAGGGACTGAAGCTTTCTTT